This T cell receptor (beta chain) was sequenced in a study of T cells expressing NK-cell markers. Study-wide findings and caveats: Four of the donors also had these clonotypes leading their CD3+CD56-NKG2C+ fraction. HCMV specificity of expanded NKG2C+ T cell clones remained unclear.

On this clonotype itself: What it recognizes is unknown.

Using the 5' RACE reads, TCRdb records one entry per CDR3 protein without DNA. The sample totals hundreds of thousands of distinct CDR3 sequences. Germline V CDR1 and CDR2: SQVTM, ANQGSEA. The CDR3 consists of 14 residues. This chain uses TRBV29-1 with TRBJ1-5; TCRdb proposes TRBD1, but this gene call is untestable without DNA. Sequenced material: blood T cells: a sorted CD56 or NKG2C T cell subset, CD4+ or CD8+ T cells, or bulk PBMC T cells (not recorded which). This TCR came from a woman between 18 and 75 years old in good health. This chain's CDR3 is CSVPGQGANQPQHF.